A selection of T cell receptor beta chains follows, all from one sample in a study of PD-1 blockade in classical Hodgkin lymphoma. Profiled with immunoSEQ multiplex PCR; TCRdb holds only in-frame clones, not every one. The table includes about 90,000 clones, 90% detected once. Sample: peripheral blood mononuclear cells (PBMCs), taken before the fourth cycle of nivolumab. Receptors originate from a human donor with classical Hodgkin lymphoma. CDR3s include the opening cysteine and the closing phenylalanine or tryptophan. D genes are given only for firm matches. Rows give clone size only sometimes, using once, few, many, or a class for an expanded clone.

v_call,clone_size,d_call,j_call,cdr3_aa,cdr3_nt
TRBV11-2,.,.,TRBJ2-1,CASSVGLNEQFF,TGTGCCAGCAGCGTCGGACTTAATGAGCAGTTCTTC
TRBV30,few,.,TRBJ1-5,CAWSDGTTSNQPQHF,TGTGCCTGGAGTGACGGGACAACTAGCAATCAGCCCCAGCATTTT
TRBV4-2,.,.,TRBJ1-2,CASSQDFVGMGDGYTF,TGTGCCAGCAGCCAAGATTTTGTGGGGATGGGTGATGGCTACACCTTC
TRBV6-5,.,TRBD2,TRBJ2-7,CASSRGTSGYYEQYF,TGTGCCAGCAGCCGCGGGACTAGCGGGTACTACGAGCAGTACTTC
TRBV28,.,TRBD1,TRBJ2-3,CASSFDRGQDTQYF,TGTGCCAGCAGTTTTGACAGGGGGCAAGATACGCAGTATTTT
TRBV6-5,.,.,TRBJ1-1,CASSLTRAMNTEAFF,TGTGCCAGCAGTCTCACGCGGGCTATGAACACTGAAGCTTTCTTT
TRBV4-3,.,.,TRBJ2-7,CASSPSGGGVYEQYF,TGCGCCAGCAGCCCCTCTGGAGGAGGGGTTTACGAGCAGTACTTC
TRBV4-3,.,.,TRBJ1-4,CASSQVRGYEKLFF,TGCGCCAGCAGCCAAGTCAGGGGCTATGAAAAACTGTTTTTT
TRBV18,few,.,TRBJ1-5,CASSLNGPYSNQPQHF,TGTGCCAGCTCATTAAATGGGCCTTATAGCAATCAGCCCCAGCATTTT
TRBV5-1,.,.,TRBJ1-2,CASSLGYGYTF,TGCGCCAGCAGCTTGGGCTATGGCTACACCTTC
TRBV10-2,.,TRBD1,TRBJ2-5,CASSTGAHQETQYF,TGCGCCAGCAGTACAGGGGCCCACCAAGAGACCCAGTACTTC